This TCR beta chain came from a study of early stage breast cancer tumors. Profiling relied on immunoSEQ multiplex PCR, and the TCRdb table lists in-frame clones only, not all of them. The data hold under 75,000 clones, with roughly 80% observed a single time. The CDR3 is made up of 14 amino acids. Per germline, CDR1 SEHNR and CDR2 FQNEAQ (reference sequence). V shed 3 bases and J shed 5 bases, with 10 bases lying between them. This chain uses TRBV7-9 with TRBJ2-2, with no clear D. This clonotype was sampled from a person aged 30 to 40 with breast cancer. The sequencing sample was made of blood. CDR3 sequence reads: CASSLSTGTGELFF. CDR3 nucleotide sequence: TGTGCCAGCAGCTTGAGTACCGGGACCGGGGAGCTGTTTTTT.